These T cell receptor beta chains were read from a single sample in a study of blood T cells in healthy people across ages. Each CDR3 protein is one row after TCRdb ran MiXCR on the 5' RACE reads. The sample contains some 1.4 million distinct CDR3 sequences, around 42% of which appear only once. Sequencing was done on a sample of blood. The receptors originated from a woman aged 18-29 years in good health. Each CDR3 is given with its conserved first and last residue. The D gene is left open where the match is weak. A row's size may be missing; if present it is once, few, many or a size class.

D: NA
V: TRBV6-5
size: NA
J: TRBJ2-7
DNA: TGTGCCAGCAGCATCCCTGGGCGGGAAACCCACGAGCAGTACTTC
CDR3: CASSIPGRETHEQYF

D: TRBD1
V: TRBV28
size: NA
J: TRBJ2-3
DNA: TGTGCCAGCAGTCCCCGCCCCGGGACAGGGAGTGCAGATGCGCAGTATTTT
CDR3: CASSPRPGTGSADAQYF

D: NA
V: TRBV7-4
size: NA
J: TRBJ2-7
DNA: TGTGCCAGCGGGGTTGTATCCTACGAGCAGTACTTC
CDR3: CASGVVSYEQYF

D: TRBD2
V: TRBV5-1
size: NA
J: TRBJ2-1
DNA: TGCGCCAGCAGCTTGGCCACCGGACTAGCGGGTAACAATGAGCAGTTCTTC
CDR3: CASSLATGLAGNNEQFF

D: NA
V: TRBV28
size: few
J: TRBJ1-2
DNA: TGTGCCAGCAGCCGACAGAGCTATGGCTACACCTTC
CDR3: CASSRQSYGYTF

D: TRBD1
V: TRBV6-5
size: NA
J: TRBJ1-2
DNA: TGTGCCAGCAGAAGACAGGGCCGGGACGGCTACACCTTC
CDR3: CASRRQGRDGYTF

D: NA
V: TRBV10-3
size: NA
J: TRBJ2-1
DNA: TGTGCCATCCGTGAAGGGCAACCCAATGAGCAGTTCTTC
CDR3: CAIREGQPNEQFF

D: TRBD2
V: TRBV12-5
size: NA
J: TRBJ2-7
DNA: TGTGCTAGTGGTTTCGCGCGGGAGGGGGACCCTAGGTCCTACAATGAGCAGTACTTC
CDR3: CASGFAREGDPRSYNEQYF

D: NA
V: TRBV12-3/TRBV12-4
size: many
J: TRBJ2-6
DNA: TGTGCCAGCAGTGTCGCTGTATCTGGGGCCAACGTCCTGACTTTC
CDR3: CASSVAVSGANVLTF

D: TRBD1
V: TRBV12-3/TRBV12-4
size: few
J: TRBJ2-5
DNA: TGTGCCAGCAGTTCTTACCAGGGACAGTACAACAATGAGCAGTACTTC
CDR3: CASSSYQGQYNNEQYF

D: TRBD2
V: TRBV5-1
size: few
J: TRBJ2-7
DNA: TGCGCCAGCAGCCCCGAGGGACTAGTCTACGAGCAGTACTTC
CDR3: CASSPEGLVYEQYF

D: NA
V: TRBV6-5
size: once
J: TRBJ2-3
DNA: TGTGCCAGCAGAATGACCGGGACTCAGACAGATACGCAGTATTTT
CDR3: CASRMTGTQTDTQYF

D: TRBD2
V: TRBV12-3/TRBV12-4
size: NA
J: TRBJ2-5
DNA: TGTGCCAGCAGTTCGAAGTCTTTAGCGGGGGGGATAATAGGGGAGACCCAGTACTTC
CDR3: CASSSKSLAGGIIGETQYF

D: NA
V: TRBV9
size: few
J: TRBJ1-6
DNA: TGTGCCAGCAGCGTAGTTGGGTCACCCCTCCACTTT
CDR3: CASSVVGSPLHF

D: NA
V: TRBV6-2/TRBV6-3
size: NA
J: TRBJ2-1
DNA: TGTGCCAGCAGCACTTGGCGTTTCCCCAACAATGAGCAGTTCTTC
CDR3: CASSTWRFPNNEQFF

D: NA
V: TRBV6-2/TRBV6-3
size: NA
J: TRBJ2-1
DNA: TGTGCCAGCAGTTACTCGAGGTTTAGCGGTGACAACAATGAGCAGTTCTTC
CDR3: CASSYSRFSGDNNEQFF

D: TRBD2
V: TRBV10-3
size: NA
J: TRBJ2-7
DNA: TGTGCCATCAGTGGCGGCCTAGCGGGAATCTACGAGCAGTACTTC
CDR3: CAISGGLAGIYEQYF

D: TRBD1
V: TRBV5-1
size: NA
J: TRBJ2-7
DNA: TGCGCCAGCAGCGTCCGGGACAGGCCCTACGAGCAGTACTTC
CDR3: CASSVRDRPYEQYF

D: TRBD1
V: TRBV18
size: NA
J: TRBJ1-2
DNA: TGTGCCAGCTCACCAGGGACAGGGGGCGCCTATGGCTACACCTTC
CDR3: CASSPGTGGAYGYTF

D: NA
V: TRBV10-3
size: NA
J: TRBJ1-4
DNA: TGTGCCATCAGTGAGTCGACCCCTAAGGGGGGTGAAAAACTGTTTTTT
CDR3: CAISESTPKGGEKLFF

D: TRBD2
V: TRBV20-1
size: few
J: TRBJ2-3
DNA: TGCAGTGCTAGAGCACCCGGGACTAGCGGGTATACGCAGTATTTT
CDR3: CSARAPGTSGYTQYF

D: TRBD2
V: TRBV2
size: NA
J: TRBJ2-5
DNA: TGTGCCAGCAGTGCGGCTAGCGGGAGCTACCAAGAGACACAGTACTTC
CDR3: CASSAASGSYQETQYF

D: TRBD1
V: TRBV27
size: NA
J: TRBJ2-4
DNA: TGTGCCAGCAGACAGGGGGGTCTCCCGGGGAACCAGTACTTC
CDR3: CASRQGGLPGNQYF

D: TRBD1
V: TRBV9
size: few
J: TRBJ2-1
DNA: TGTGCCAGCAGTGGGACAGGGGGCCTCGATGAGCAGTTCTTC
CDR3: CASSGTGGLDEQFF

D: NA
V: TRBV28
size: few
J: TRBJ1-1
DNA: TGTGCCAGCCAGAAGAACACTGAAGCTTTCTTT
CDR3: CASQKNTEAFF

D: TRBD1
V: TRBV5-6
size: few
J: TRBJ2-2
DNA: TGTGCCAGCAGCGGACAGGGGTGGGCCGGGGAGCTGTTTTTT
CDR3: CASSGQGWAGELFF

D: NA
V: TRBV27
size: NA
J: TRBJ2-7
DNA: TGTGCCAGCAGCTTAGAGGGTTCCGGGTACGAGCAGTACTTC
CDR3: CASSLEGSGYEQYF

D: NA
V: TRBV2
size: NA
J: TRBJ1-4
DNA: TGTGCCACCTATCTTGAGAATAATGAAAAACTGTTTTTT
CDR3: CATYLENNEKLFF

D: NA
V: TRBV12-3/TRBV12-4
size: NA
J: TRBJ2-7
DNA: TGTACCAGCAGTCCCCCTGGGGCCTACGAGCAGTACTTC
CDR3: CTSSPPGAYEQYF

D: NA
V: TRBV4-1
size: NA
J: TRBJ2-7
DNA: TGCGCCAGCAGCCAAGAGGGCGCTTCCTACGAGCAGTACTTC
CDR3: CASSQEGASYEQYF

D: TRBD1
V: TRBV4-1
size: many
J: TRBJ2-5
DNA: TGCGCCAGCAGCCAAGACCCGGACAGGCAAGAGACCCAGTACTTC
CDR3: CASSQDPDRQETQYF

D: NA
V: TRBV27
size: few
J: TRBJ2-1
DNA: TGTGCCAGCAGTTTGATGGGGAGAGAGCAGTTCTTC
CDR3: CASSLMGREQFF

D: NA
V: TRBV28
size: NA
J: TRBJ1-1
DNA: TGTGCCAGCAGCGTTCGGAGGGCCCAGAGCACTGAAGCTTTCTTT
CDR3: CASSVRRAQSTEAFF

D: TRBD2
V: TRBV6-5
size: NA
J: TRBJ2-7
DNA: TGTGCCAGCAGTTACCTTGGACTAGCGGACTACGAGCAGTACTTC
CDR3: CASSYLGLADYEQYF

D: TRBD1
V: TRBV5-1
size: few
J: TRBJ2-7
DNA: TGCGCCAGCAGCTTGTATGGACAGGGGACGGGGGAGCAGTACTTC
CDR3: CASSLYGQGTGEQYF

D: NA
V: TRBV30
size: once
J: TRBJ1-4
DNA: TGTGCCTGGAGTGCGTGGGGTAAGGGGGTCGAAGCAACTAATGAAAAACTGTTTTTT
CDR3: CAWSAWGKGVEATNEKLFF

D: NA
V: TRBV6-1
size: few
J: TRBJ2-7
DNA: TGTGCCAGCATATATAGGGAGGACTACGAGCAGTACTTC
CDR3: CASIYREDYEQYF

D: TRBD1
V: TRBV27
size: few
J: TRBJ2-1
DNA: TGTGCCAGCAGTCCCCAGGGGGCGCTGAAGCAGTTCTTC
CDR3: CASSPQGALKQFF

D: NA
V: TRBV20-1
size: NA
J: TRBJ2-1
DNA: TGCAGTGCTAGAGATCCGGTAGGCGGGTACAATGAGCAGTTCTTC
CDR3: CSARDPVGGYNEQFF

D: TRBD2
V: TRBV11-2
size: NA
J: TRBJ2-1
DNA: TGTGCCAGCAACCCGCTAGCGGGGGGTAACAATGAGCAGTTCTTC
CDR3: CASNPLAGGNNEQFF

D: NA
V: TRBV27
size: NA
J: TRBJ1-2
DNA: TGTGCCAGCAGTTTATCTTCCAATAGGCCCGGGAATGGCTACACCTTC
CDR3: CASSLSSNRPGNGYTF

D: TRBD2
V: TRBV7-2
size: few
J: TRBJ2-7
DNA: TGTGCCAGCAGCCCCTACTCAGCGGGAGGGTCCTACGAGCAGTACTTC
CDR3: CASSPYSAGGSYEQYF

D: TRBD2
V: TRBV7-9
size: NA
J: TRBJ2-3
DNA: TGTGCCGGCAGGACTAGCGCGGCAGATACGCAGTATTTT
CDR3: CAGRTSAADTQYF

D: NA
V: TRBV2
size: NA
J: TRBJ2-1
DNA: TGTGCCAGCGGGGGGGCCGGTTCCTACAATGAGCAGTTCTTC
CDR3: CASGGAGSYNEQFF

D: NA
V: TRBV20-1
size: NA
J: TRBJ1-5
DNA: TGCAGTGCTAGGGGACGCGGGCGGGATCAGCCCCAGCATTTT
CDR3: CSARGRGRDQPQHF

D: TRBD1
V: TRBV20-1
size: few
J: TRBJ2-1
DNA: TGCAGTGCTAGACGGACAGGGTTAATCAATGAGCAGTTCTTC
CDR3: CSARRTGLINEQFF

D: NA
V: TRBV6-6
size: few
J: TRBJ2-1
DNA: TGTGCCAGCAGTTACGGGACAATGAGCTCCTACAATGAGCAGTTCTTC
CDR3: CASSYGTMSSYNEQFF